These 24 T cell receptor beta chains share one sample of origin, sequenced in a study of T cells in Graves' hyperthyroidism and ophthalmopathy. Amplification yielded TCR beta CDR3 regions, with RNA transcripts as the source. Primed by the HTBI set, a first-round RT-PCR was run on the TCR CDR3. MiXCR, run by TCRdb on the multiplex PCR reads, gives a single entry per CDR3 protein. This sample yields fewer than 350,000 distinct CDR3 sequences, of which about an eighth are seen a single time; around 8% belongs to the top ten. Sequenced: blood. These receptor sequences come from a middle-aged woman with Graves' hyperthyroidism.

This clonotype was seen repeatedly, ten times or more. The chain uses TRBV30 and TRBJ1-1; D ambiguous. V shed 0 bases and J shed 11 bases, with 16 bases lying between them. In germline, CDR1 is GTSNPN, CDR2 SVGIG (reference sequence). The CDR3 has 13 amino acids. For the CDR3, the DNA is TGTGCCTGGAGTGTTAGGGCCACTGAAGGGGCTTTCTTT. This translates into CAWSVRATEGAFF.

This clonotype was seen a few times. This sequence joins TRBV19 and TRBJ2-5, with D possibly being TRBD1 or TRBD2 (7 bases each). The CDR3 is 15 residues long. V was trimmed by 7 bases and J by 2 bases, leaving 17 bases between them. Germline V gene lookup returns CDR1 LNHDA and CDR2 SQIVND (reference sequence). The CDR3 is CASTSGGQPQETQYF. CDR3 coding DNA: TGTGCCAGTACCTCGGGGGGACAGCCACAAGAGACCCAGTACTTC.

V and J are TRBV20-1 and TRBJ2-1; 11 bases line up with TRBD1. J was trimmed by 8 bases and V by 6 bases; bases with no gene match: 9. CDR3 length equals 14 residues. Germline lookup yields CDR1 DFQATT and CDR2 SNEGSKA (reference sequence). As DNA, the CDR3 is TGCAGTGCAAAACCGGGACAGGGGGTCTATGAGCAGTTCTTC. Encoded protein: CSAKPGQGVYEQFF.

This clonotype has ten or more counts. The genes are TRBV15 and TRBJ2-1; 10 bases align to TRBD2. The germline V gene has CDR1 LNHNV and CDR2 YYDKDF (reference sequence). Unmatched junction bases numbered 12, after V lost 0 bases and J lost 4 bases. The CDR3 extends over 19 amino acids. As DNA, the CDR3 is TGTGCCACCAGCAGAGATAAGGGGACTAGCGCCTATACGTACAATGAGCAGTTCTTC. Translating it yields CATSRDKGTSAYTYNEQFF.

Ten or more counts support this clonotype. The chain employs TRBV28 and TRBJ1-1; D is ambiguous. CDR3 length equals 14 residues. The germline gives CDR1 MDHEN, CDR2 SYDVKM. V lost 7 bases and J lost 1, with 13 bases in between. The CDR3 DNA reads as TGTGCCAGCATGGCGATGCGTACGAACACTGAAGCTTTCTTT. Amino acid sequence: CASMAMRTNTEAFF.

This clonotype came up many times. The chain combines TRBV28 with TRBJ2-2, with 7 bases lining up with TRBD1. This CDR3 is 17 amino acids long. Per germline, CDR1 MDHEN and CDR2 SYDVKM. After removal of 6 bases from V and 1 base from J, the junction contained 11 bases not matched to a gene. In nucleotides, the CDR3 is TGTGCCAGCAGCATCTCAAACAGGGGCTTGAACACCGGGGAGCTGTTTTTT. Encoded protein: CASSISNRGLNTGELFF.

Remarks on this clonotype: Just one base apart from a much larger clone, this may be a read error. The chain employs TRBV30 and TRBJ2-1; D tentatively reads TRBD1 or TRBD2 (5 bases each). This CDR3 is built from 15 residues. In germline, CDR1 is GTSNPN, CDR2 SVGIG (reference sequence). CDR3 sequence (DNA): TGTACCTACGAACCGGGACCCCGCTCCTACAATGAGCAGTTCTTC. This sequence encodes CTYEPGPRSYNEQFF.

This clonotype was detected ten times or more. V and J are TRBV15 and TRBJ1-2, with a weak D call TRBD1 (5 bases). From germline, CDR1 is LNHNV and CDR2 YYDKDF (reference sequence). The V and J ends lost 6 bases and 12 bases respectively, with 17 bases between them. CDR3 size: 12 residues. CDR3 residues: CATSQTRAPNTF. CDR3 DNA: TGTGCCACCAGTCAGACCAGGGCCCCCAACACCTTC.

This clonotype has a count of ten or more. The V and J genes are TRBV6-1 and TRBJ1-5, with D maybe TRBD1 (5 bases). Germline V gene data show CDR1 as MNHNS and CDR2 as SASEGT. The V gene lost 2 bases and the J gene lost 9 bases, with 14 bases spanning the gap. The CDR3 covers 14 residues. The CDR3 coding sequence is TGTGCCAGCAGTGAATACCGAAACGGGGGGCCCCAGCATTTT. Protein product: CASSEYRNGGPQHF.

The sample holds many counts of this clonotype. The V and J genes are TRBV20-1 and TRBJ1-1; D is possibly TRBD1 (5 bases). Germline CDR1 is DFQATT and CDR2 is SNEGSKA (reference sequence). The CDR3 spans 16 residues. Trimming cost V 5 bases and J 4 bases, with 23 bases left between them. CDR3: CSAPHFVNSGGTEAFF. The CDR3 DNA follows: TGCAGTGCTCCCCATTTTGTCAACTCGGGGGGCACTGAAGCTTTCTTT.

This clonotype showed up just a few times. This chain links TRBV27 with TRBJ2-1; tentative D call: TRBD2 (5 bases). Germline V gives CDR1 MNHEY, CDR2 SMNVEV (reference sequence). The CDR3 is 15 amino acids. V lost 7 bases and J lost 2, with 15 bases in between. The CDR3, as DNA: TGTGCCAGCACTCCACTAGGGTCGGCCTACAATGAGCAGTTCTTC. Translated, it gives CASTPLGSAYNEQFF.

This clonotype was counted ten times or more. The chain couples TRBV12-3 or TRBV12-4 to TRBJ1-5; maybe TRBD1 (6 bases). This CDR3 spans 14 amino acids. Trimming cost V 6 bases and J 7 bases, with 16 bases left between them. The CDR3 DNA reads TGTGCCAGCAGCCAAACAGGGTTCGGACAGCCCCAGCATTTT. This translates into CASSQTGFGQPQHF.

A few counts support this clonotype. The chain carries TRBV9 and TRBJ1-2; TRBD1 is a possible D gene (5 bases). Germline-derived CDR1 and CDR2 are SGDLS and YYNGEE. V shed 3 bases and J shed 2 bases, with 14 bases lying between them. CDR3 length equals 15 residues. In DNA, the CDR3 is TGTGCCAGCAGCGCCCGGGGCAGAGCCAACTATGGCTACACCTTC. Translated: CASSARGRANYGYTF.

This clonotype was seen ten or more times. The chain recombines TRBV12-3 or TRBV12-4 with TRBJ2-7; D might be TRBD1 (6 bases). This CDR3 spans 12 amino acids. V lost 6 bases and J 6 bases, leaving 12 bases between the germline ends. The CDR3: CASSSGQSEQYF. The CDR3 DNA follows: TGTGCCAGCAGCTCGGGACAATCCGAGCAGTACTTC.

In this sample, this clonotype turned up many times. V gene TRBV28 combines with J gene TRBJ2-3; D is unresolved. The V end lost 5 bases, the J end lost 7 bases, and 10 bases lay between the germline ends. CDR1 and CDR2 (germline): MDHEN, SYDVKM. CDR3 size: 12 residues. CDR3 region: CASSPEGHTQYF. The CDR3 nucleotides read TGTGCCAGCAGTCCAGAAGGTCATACGCAGTATTTT. Supplemented by reference TRBV28 and TRBJ2-3, the full variable domain reads DVKVTQSSRYLVKRTGEKVFLECVQDMDHENMFWYRQDPGLGLRLIYFSYDVKMKEKGDIPEGYSVSREKKERFSLILESASTNQTSMYLCASSPEGHTQYFGPGTRLTVL.

The chain joins TRBV5-4 to TRBJ2-1; 7 nucleotides match TRBD2. The J segment lost 6 bases and the V segment lost 5 bases, leaving 11 bases of the junction unmatched. Germline V gene data show CDR1 as SGHNT and CDR2 as YYREEE (reference sequence). There are 15 residues in the CDR3. CDR3 in DNA: TGTGCCAGCAGTGTTGGTAGCGGGCGAGCCAATGAGCAGTTCTTC. Amino acids: CASSVGSGRANEQFF. The variable domain in full, completed from reference TRBV5-4 and TRBJ2-1, reads ETGVTQSPTHLIKTRGQQVTLRCSSQSGHNTVSWYQQALGQGPQFIFQYYREEENGRGNFPPRFSGLQFPNYSSELNVNALELDDSALYLCASSVGSGRANEQFFGPGTRLTVL.

This clonotype was seen at least ten times. J is TRBJ2-5 and V is TRBV24-1; 8 bases map to TRBD2. CDR3 size: 16 residues. CDR1 and CDR2 from the germline V gene are KGHDR and SFDVKD. V was pared by 0 bases and J by 0 bases, with 2 bases of the junction left unmatched. The CDR3 here is CATSDLAGRDQETQYF. The CDR3 nucleotides are TGTGCCACCAGTGATTTGGCCGGGAGGGACCAAGAGACCCAGTACTTC.

In this sample, this clonotype turned up many times. This chain connects TRBV7-3 to TRBJ2-5, with 11 bases that match TRBD2. Germline assignment: CDR1 SGHTA and CDR2 FQGTGA. The J segment lost 4 bases and the V segment lost 5 bases, leaving 9 bases of the junction unmatched. The CDR3 length is 16 residues. The DNA for the CDR3 is TGTGCCAGCAGCCTCGTAGCGGGAGGGGGGGGAGAGACCCAGTACTTC. Translated, it gives CASSLVAGGGGETQYF.

There are a few counts of this clonotype. The chain is built from TRBV5-8 and TRBJ2-2; D perhaps matches TRBD2 (5 bases). With 3 bases removed from V and 5 bases from J, the gap between germline ends came to 17 bases. The CDR3 loop spans 16 amino acids. Germline V CDR1 and CDR2: SGHTS, YDEGEE. The CDR3 DNA is TGTGCCAGCAGCTCCCGGGAAAGCAGATTAACCGGGGAGCTGTTTTTT. As protein: CASSSRESRLTGELFF. The full variable domain, rest sourced from reference TRBV5-8 and TRBJ2-2, is EAGVTQSPTHLIKTRGQQATLRCSPISGHTSVYWYQQALGLGLQFLLWYDEGEERNRGNFPPRFSGRQFPNYSSELNVNALELEDSALYLCASSSRESRLTGELFFGEGSRLTVL.

This clonotype has ten or more counts. This chain uses TRBV12-3 or TRBV12-4 with TRBJ2-5; possibly TRBD1 for D (6 bases). CDR3 size: 13 residues. Trimming cost V 7 bases and J 3 bases, with 12 bases left between them. In DNA, the CDR3 is TGTGCCAGCACCCAAGGGGACAAAGAGACCCAGTACTTC. Encoded protein: CASTQGDKETQYF.

Worth noting for this clonotype: This may stem from a read error, because a much larger clone lies one nucleotide away. It is likely a read error, because the conserved phenylalanine at the end of the CDR3 is missing. This rearrangement joins TRBV5-5 to TRBJ1-5, with D hard to call. The CDR3 totals 14 residues. V was cut by 0 bases and J by 3 bases, with 7 bases left in between. CDR1 and CDR2 (germline): SGHKS, YYEKEE (reference sequence). The DNA for the CDR3 is TGTGCCAGCAGCTTGGACCAGTACAATCAGCCCCAGCATTTG. It encodes CASSLDQYNQPQHL.

This clonotype was seen many times. The rearrangement joins TRBV20-1 to TRBJ2-7; TRBD2 matches 12 bases. Germline CDR1 is DFQATT and CDR2 is SNEGSKA (reference sequence). The CDR3 totals 19 residues. Trimming cost V 0 bases and J 6 bases; bases outside gene matches: 18. In nucleotides, the CDR3 is TGCAGTGCTAGAGAGCTTGGTCGAACCCCGACTAGCGGGAGATCCGAGCAGTACTTC. Its translation is CSARELGRTPTSGRSEQYF.

The table lists this clonotype with a few counts. V and J are TRBV19 and TRBJ2-1; unclear D gene. V was trimmed by 5 bases and J by 8 bases, leaving 13 bases between them. Germline V gene sequence: CDR1 LNHDA, CDR2 SQIVND (reference sequence). The CDR3 is made up of 13 amino acids. CDR3 sequence (DNA): TGTGCCAGTAGTCGCCCCAGCCTGGATGAGCAGTTCTTC. Translation gives CASSRPSLDEQFF.

Written as DNA, the CDR3 is TGTGCCATCAGTGAGTCAACAGGGGGCAATGAGCAGTTCTTC. Its protein is CAISESTGGNEQFF. This chain connects TRBV10-3 to TRBJ2-1; TRBD1 aligns across 8 bases. The CDR3 covers 14 residues. V shed 0 bases and J 6 bases; nucleotides not matched to a gene: 1. Per germline, CDR1 ENHRY and CDR2 SYGVKD.